This T cell receptor beta chain was retrieved from a study of blood T cells in healthy people across ages. It was with a sample-barcoded 5' primer and a J-beta primer mix that a second PCR of about 6 to 12 cycles was run. Each TCR beta cDNA got a 12-nucleotide random molecular identifier. There were at least 2.5 million CDR3-containing paired-end reads obtained from each sample. TCRdb analysed the 5' RACE reads with MiXCR anew, one entry per CDR3 protein. The repertoire includes 1.4 million or so distinct CDR3 sequences, 40% to 45% of them detected once, and 4% sits in the top ten. Healthy individuals of Caucasian origin from Russia, aged about 6 to 100, served as donors. Germline V gives CDR1 SGDLS, CDR2 YYNGEE. Trimming stripped 3 bases from V and 8 bases from J, with 14 bases between. The CDR3 totals 13 residues.

The receptor was derived from a woman aged 18-29 years in good health. Sequences were obtained from blood. This chain links TRBV9 with TRBJ1-2, with D tentatively TRBD1 (6 bases). This chain's CDR3 is CASSDGTLDGYTF. DNA for the CDR3: TGTGCCAGCAGCGACGGGACACTGGACGGCTACACCTTC.